This T cell receptor (beta chain) was documented in a study of cytomegalovirus exposure and HLA in healthy donors. Across the study: According to later analysis, the same platform produced the 120 or so validation and several hundred first-cohort repertoires.

Turning to this clone: Its specificity is not known.

Study-wide results and caveats: First-cohort TCR clusters tended to co-occur in the 90 to 150 validation repertoires, a later analysis found.

Using immunoSEQ multiplex PCR, the repertoire was profiled, and TCRdb retains in-frame clones only, with some absent. Seen here are roughly 120,000 clones, 85% observed once, and the top ten hold under 2.5%. The donors were part of the validation cohort, which consisted of over a hundred subjects and was separate from the first cohort of 670 or so subjects. The trim removed 4 bases at V and 4 bases at J, leaving 7 bases unmatched. CDR3 length: 15 residues. CDR1 and CDR2 from the germline V gene are SGHRS and YFSETQ. J is TRBJ2-5 and V is TRBV5-1; 10 bases line up with TRBD2. This TCR was sampled from a young woman in good health and CMV-seronegative. Source material: PBMCs. CDR3 DNA sequence: TGCGCCAGCAGCAAAACTAGCGGGGCTCGAGAGACCCAGTACTTC. The encoded protein is CASSKTSGARETQYF.